These 23 T cell receptor beta chains were sequenced from one sample in a study of blood T cell repertoires in COVID-19. Libraries were prepared by immunoSEQ multiplex PCR; TCRdb keeps only in-frame clonotypes and omits some of them. The sample contains roughly 290,000 clones, around 85% of which appear only once. Sequenced sample: peripheral blood. All receptors come from a human donor with COVID-19, enrolled during active disease. The donor label of this sample is uncertain.

V is TRBV28 and J is TRBJ1-2; D remains unclear. Trimming pared 6 bases from V and 2 bases from J, leaving 7 bases between. CDR1 is MDHEN, CDR2 SYDVKM, per germline. The CDR3 totals 12 residues. CDR3 nucleotides: TGTGCCAGCAGCATTTCCAACTATGGCTACACCTTC. Encoded protein: CASSISNYGYTF.

The chain is built from TRBV19 and TRBJ1-3; TRBD1 aligns across 8 bases. The CDR3 covers 14 residues. The junction had 5 bases not matched to a gene; V was cut back by 6 bases and J by 4 bases. The germline V gene has CDR1 LNHDA and CDR2 SQIVND (reference sequence). The CDR3 region has the DNA TGTGCCAGTAGCATGGGACAGGAAGGAAACACCATATATTTT. This gives the protein CASSMGQEGNTIYF.

A note on this clone: The junction departs from the called germline gene at one end, perhaps through a read error. This chain uses TRBV7-2 with TRBJ2-7; 11 bases are a match to TRBD2. The germline V gene encodes CDR1 SGHTA and CDR2 FQGNSA. This CDR3 spans 14 amino acids. DNA for the CDR3: TGTGCCAGCAGCCTAGCGGGAGGACTAACCGAGCAGTACTTC. Protein: CASSLAGGLTEQYF.

Comments on this clone: Other DNA variants within this sample encode the same CDR3. The chain uses TRBV27 and TRBJ1-2; the D gene is possibly TRBD1 (5 bases). This CDR3 contains 15 residues. V shed 5 bases and J shed 0 bases, with 13 bases lying between them. Germline loops: CDR1 MNHEY, CDR2 SMNVEV (reference sequence). The chain's CDR3 is CASSLQGTTNYGYTF. The CDR3 DNA sequence: TGTGCCAGCAGTCTGCAGGGAACAACTAACTATGGCTACACCTTC.

J is TRBJ1-2 and V is TRBV5-6; no clear D. CDR3 size: 14 residues. Trimming pared 6 bases from V and 2 bases from J, leaving 14 bases between. Germline values: CDR1 SGHDT, CDR2 YYEEEE. CDR3 nucleotide sequence: TGTGCCAGCACCCCGGGGTTCAGGAACTATGGCTACACCTTC. Protein: CASTPGFRNYGYTF.

This rearrangement joins TRBV6-1 to TRBJ1-5; tentative D call: TRBD1 (6 bases). The germline CDR1 and CDR2 sequences are MNHNS and SASEGT. Trimming shortened V by 0 bases and J by 5 bases, and 11 bases separated the two germline ends. This CDR3 spans 15 amino acids. CDR3 region: CASSEARPGDQPQHF. The CDR3 DNA is TGTGCCAGCAGTGAAGCAAGGCCAGGGGATCAGCCCCAGCATTTT.

V and J are TRBV7-9 and TRBJ2-3; D possibly corresponds to TRBD2 (6 bases). Germline loops: CDR1 SEHNR, CDR2 FQNEAQ (reference sequence). V was pared by 5 bases and J by 3 bases, with 18 bases between. The CDR3 runs 16 residues. CDR3 sequence reads: CASSPRDFGGTDTQYF. The CDR3 nucleotides are TGTGCCAGCAGCCCGCGGGACTTCGGCGGGACAGATACGCAGTATTTT.

This clone has only a few counts. The chain combines TRBV3-1 (or the pseudogene TRBV3-2) with TRBJ2-3; TRBD1 agrees at 12 bases. CDR1 is LGHDT and CDR2 is YNNKEL in the germline V gene (reference sequence). The length of the CDR3 is 16 residues. Trimming at V came to 4 bases and at J to 3 bases, leaving 5 bases not matched to a gene. CDR3: CASSPRDRGQTDTQYF. The CDR3 nucleotides read TGTGCCAGCAGCCCGAGGGACAGGGGGCAAACAGATACGCAGTATTTT.

This clone appeared once. CDR3 bases: TGTGCCAGCAGCGAGGGACAGGGGGACACTGAAGCTTTCTTT. The encoded protein is CASSEGQGDTEAFF. The V gene is TRBV9, the J gene TRBJ1-1; TRBD1 matches 11 bases. There are 14 residues in the CDR3. With 3 bases clipped from V and 3 bases from J, the junction kept 1 base outside the gene matches. Germline CDR1 SGDLS, CDR2 YYNGEE.

The chain has TRBV7-2 and TRBJ2-1, with TRBD2 identical over 9 bases. This CDR3 has 15 amino acids. After removal of 2 bases from V and 3 bases from J, the junction contained 2 bases not matched to a gene. Germline-derived CDR1 and CDR2 are SGHTA and FQGNSA. CDR3 DNA: TGTGCCAGCAGCTTACTAGCGGGAAACTACAATGAGCAGTTCTTC. Protein sequence: CASSLLAGNYNEQFF.

The J gene is TRBJ1-5, the V gene TRBV27, with TRBD1 matching 11 bases. Germline trimming cut 6 bases from V and 4 bases from J; bases unmatched to any gene: 8. CDR1 is MNHEY and CDR2 is SMNVEV in the germline V gene (reference sequence). The CDR3 spans 16 residues. As DNA, the CDR3 is TGTGCCAGCAGCCCTTTGGGGACAGGGGGTAATCAGCCCCAGCATTTT. Protein sequence: CASSPLGTGGNQPQHF.

The chain uses TRBV7-9 and TRBJ2-1; 8 positions agree with TRBD1. CDR3 length: 14 amino acids. CDR1 and CDR2 (germline): SEHNR, FQNEAQ (reference sequence). Trimming at V came to 5 bases and at J to 8 bases, leaving 8 bases not matched to a gene. The CDR3 DNA reads as TGTGCCAGCAGCCCCATTGACAGGGGCGATGAGCAGTTCTTC. Protein sequence: CASSPIDRGDEQFF. Full variable domain (outside the CDR3, taken from reference TRBV7-9 and TRBJ2-1): DTGVSQNPRHKITKRGQNVTFRCDPISEHNRLYWYRQTLGQGPEFLTYFQNEAQLEKSRLLSDRFSAERPKGSFSTLEIQRTEQGDSAMYLCASSPIDRGDEQFFGPGTRLTVL.

With respect to this clone: Compared with germline, one end of the junction differs, possibly owing to a read error. V is TRBV28 and J is TRBJ2-7, with TRBD2 matching over 8 bases. CDR3 length: 14 residues. CDR1 is MDHEN and CDR2 is SYDVKM in the germline V gene. The CDR3 sequence: CVSSSPSRGGEQYF. Here the CDR3 DNA reads TGTGTCAGCAGTTCCCCCTCACGGGGGGGCGAGCAGTACTTC.

This chain joins TRBV19 and TRBJ1-5; no clear D. Per the germline V gene, CDR1 is LNHDA and CDR2 is SQIVND (reference sequence). The V end lost 1 base, the J end lost 7 bases, and 5 bases lay between the germline ends. CDR3 length: 12 residues. CDR3 in amino acids: CASSIGRQPQHF. The CDR3 nucleotides are TGTGCCAGTAGTATAGGGCGGCAGCCCCAGCATTTT.

This rearrangement joins TRBV6-2 or TRBV6-3 to TRBJ2-3, with TRBD1 identical over 8 bases. The CDR3 contains 21 residues. Germline V gives CDR1 MNHEY, CDR2 SVGEGT. V dropped 3 bases and J dropped 4; count of bases not matched to a gene: 24. The CDR3 sequence is CASSYFFGLPNRTGPADTQYF. CDR3 nucleotides: TGTGCCAGCAGTTATTTTTTCGGCTTGCCCAACCGGACAGGGCCGGCAGATACGCAGTATTTT.

This rearrangement joins TRBV12-3 or TRBV12-4 to TRBJ2-7; TRBD2 might be the D (5 bases). The CDR3 runs 13 residues. V shed 7 bases and J shed 7 bases, with 17 bases lying between them. The CDR3 region is CASIQRETGEQYF. CDR3 nucleotide sequence: TGTGCCAGCATTCAGAGGGAGACGGGTGAGCAGTACTTC.

The V and J genes are TRBV6-5 and TRBJ1-4; 7 bases align to TRBD1. Looked up from germline, CDR1 is MNHEY and CDR2 is SVGAGI. The CDR3 runs to 15 residues. V trimming: 0 bases; J trimming: 10 bases; junction bases outside the gene matches: 8. The CDR3 region has the DNA TGTGCCAGCAGTTACTCGGGACAGCCTCTGGGAAAACTGTTTTTT. Protein sequence: CASSYSGQPLGKLFF.

J is TRBJ1-1 and V is TRBV9; TRBD1 matches at 7 bases. Germline CDR1 SGDLS, CDR2 YYNGEE. The CDR3 covers 14 residues. V shed 4 bases, J shed 1 base, and the junction held 4 bases outside the gene matches. Written as DNA, the CDR3 is TGTGCCAGCAGCACCCGGGACAGGAACACTGAAGCTTTCTTT. It is translated as CASSTRDRNTEAFF.

This chain joins TRBV5-1 and TRBJ2-5, with TRBD1 matching over 9 bases. Trimming took 4 bases from V and 5 from J; bases not matched to a gene: 21. The CDR3 has 19 amino acids. Germline CDR1 reads SGHRS; CDR2 reads YFSETQ. Here the CDR3 DNA reads TGCGCCAGCAGCCGGGGGTTTACCACGGACAGGGGAGGGGTTGAGACCCAGTACTTC. It is translated as CASSRGFTTDRGGVETQYF.

Points on this clone: The same CDR3 arises from other DNA sequences in this sample as well. The chain combines TRBV18 with TRBJ1-3; D may be TRBD1 (5 bases). CDR3 size: 15 residues. Trimming removed 3 bases at V and 0 bases at J, with 9 bases between. The germline V gene has CDR1 KGHSH and CDR2 LQKENI. The CDR3 region has the DNA TGTGCCAGCTCACCGGGGACTGCCTCTGGAAACACCATATATTTT. This encodes CASSPGTASGNTIYF. Together with reference TRBV18 and TRBJ1-3, the CDR3 gives the full variable domain: NAGVMQNPRHLVRRRGQEARLRCSPMKGHSHVYWYRQLPEEGLKFMVYLQKENIIDESGMPKERFSAEFPKEGPSILRIQQVVRGDSAAYFCASSPGTASGNTIYFGEGSWLTVV.

J is TRBJ2-7 and V is TRBV18; 8 bases agree with TRBD1. This CDR3 is built from 14 residues. Germline values: CDR1 KGHSH, CDR2 LQKENI. V trimming: 1 base; J trimming: 5 bases; junction bases outside the gene matches: 4. In nucleotides, the CDR3 is TGTGCCAGCTCACCACGGACAGGGAACAACGAGCAGTACTTC. It codes for CASSPRTGNNEQYF.

The chain uses TRBV5-1 and TRBJ2-1, with 9 bases identical to TRBD1. The CDR3 consists of 16 residues. V lost 0 bases and J lost 4; bases outside the gene matches: 5. The germline V gene encodes CDR1 SGHRS and CDR2 YFSETQ. The CDR3: CASSLAPGQGYNEQFF. DNA for the CDR3: TGCGCCAGCAGCTTGGCCCCCGGACAGGGGTACAATGAGCAGTTCTTC.

This clone has just one count. The gene calls are TRBV28 and TRBJ2-7; 11 bases agree with TRBD1. Per the germline V gene, CDR1 is MDHEN and CDR2 is SYDVKM. V lost 5 bases to trimming and J lost 5 bases; unmatched junction nucleotides: 8. This CDR3 contains 15 residues. The CDR3 is CASSRPGQGANEQYF. The CDR3 coding sequence is TGTGCCAGCAGTCGACCTGGACAGGGGGCTAACGAGCAGTACTTC.